Listed here are 16 T cell receptor beta chains from one sample, sequenced in a study of OX40 agonist ivuxolimab in advanced cancers. Some clones are missing from TCRdb's copy, which holds only in-frame ones; the method was immunoSEQ multiplex PCR. The data show about 77,000 clones, with approximately 85% seen just once and 2% to 2.5% held by the top ten. Sequencing used CD4+ or CD8+ T cells sorted from blood, obtained in a trial of the OX40 agonist ivuxolimab. These receptors came from an adult with an advanced solid tumor such as melanoma, head and neck, liver or kidney cancer.

This clone was observed a few times. The V call is TRBV9, the J call TRBJ2-2; a weak D match, TRBD1 (5 bases). The CDR3 spans 16 residues. Germline-derived CDR1 and CDR2 are SGDLS and YYNGEE. V lost 4 bases and J lost 1, with 14 bases in between. CDR3 amino acids: CASSPMLRGNTGELFF. The CDR3 DNA reads TGTGCCAGCAGCCCCATGTTAAGGGGGAACACCGGGGAGCTGTTTTTT.

This clone counts as medium-sized. The sample has other DNA sequences that encode this CDR3 too. The chain links TRBV7-9 to TRBJ1-5, with a tentative D call TRBD1 (6 bases). V lost 1 base and J lost 2, with 6 bases in between. This CDR3 has 14 amino acids. Germline assignment: CDR1 SEHNR and CDR2 FQNEAQ (reference sequence). The DNA for the CDR3 is TGTGCCAGCAGCTTAGACAGGGGCAATCAGCCCCAGCATTTT. The encoded protein is CASSLDRGNQPQHF.

V is TRBV5-6 and J is TRBJ1-1; D not resolved. The CDR3 is 13 residues long. Germline lookup yields CDR1 SGHDT and CDR2 YYEEEE. The V end was cut by 2 bases, the J end by 1 base, with 6 bases between. Here the CDR3 DNA reads TGTGCCAGCAGCTTTGGTAGGAACACTGAAGCTTTCTTT. Translating it yields CASSFGRNTEAFF.

The gene calls are TRBV7-9 and TRBJ1-2; TRBD1 might be the D (5 bases). Germline V gene sequence: CDR1 SEHNR, CDR2 FQNEAQ (reference sequence). V was cut by 4 bases and J by 4 bases, with 13 bases left in between. CDR3 size: 14 residues. The CDR3, as DNA: TGTGCCAGCAGCTCTCCCGGGACTACCTATGGCTACACCTTC. Amino acid sequence: CASSSPGTTYGYTF.

The CDR3 sequence is CASSLRSGADEQYF. The CDR3 nucleotides are TGTGCCAGCAGCCTAAGATCAGGGGCGGACGAGCAGTACTTC. This chain links TRBV11-3 with TRBJ2-7; tentatively, D is TRBD1 (6 bases). There are 14 residues in the CDR3. Germline V gives CDR1 SGHNT, CDR2 YENEEA. V lost 5 bases to trimming and J lost 5 bases, with 16 bases between them.

The V call is TRBV29-1, the J call TRBJ1-1, with D perhaps TRBD1 (5 bases). Per the germline V gene, CDR1 is SQVTM and CDR2 is ANQGSEA. The CDR3 length is 16 residues. Trimming took 4 bases from V and 0 from J, leaving 18 bases between them. For the CDR3, the DNA is TGCAGCGTTGGTGTCAGGGAATTGTATGTGAACACTGAAGCTTTCTTT. Protein product: CSVGVRELYVNTEAFF.

The chain carries TRBV5-6 and TRBJ2-7, with 7 bases that match TRBD1. The CDR3 is made up of 14 amino acids. J gave up 8 bases and V 4 bases, and 12 bases lay outside the gene matches. The germline gives CDR1 SGHDT, CDR2 YYEEEE. Here the CDR3 reads CASSRGQEGSQQYF. In DNA form, the CDR3 reads TGTGCCAGCAGCCGTGGACAGGAAGGGTCCCAGCAGTACTTC.

The CDR3 reads CASSHALAGGLGANVLTF. The CDR3 DNA reads TGCGCCAGCAGCCATGCCCTAGCGGGGGGGCTCGGGGCCAACGTCCTGACTTTC. The J gene is TRBJ2-6, the V gene TRBV4-3, with 12 bases lining up with TRBD2. CDR3 length: 18 residues. Germline CDR1 is LGHNA and CDR2 is YSLEER. The J segment lost 4 bases and the V segment lost 3 bases, leaving 7 bases of the junction unmatched.

This clone was seen a single time. The rearrangement links TRBV2 to TRBJ2-5, with 9 bases identical to TRBD1. V lost 10 bases and J lost 5; bases outside the gene matches: 11. The CDR3 has 14 amino acids. In germline, CDR1 is SNHLY, CDR2 FYNNEI. CDR3 nucleotide sequence: TGTGCCACTCGGACAGGGGTGTCCCTGGAGACCCAGTACTTC. Its protein product is CATRTGVSLETQYF.

This clone was seen a handful of times. The chain uses TRBV19 and TRBJ2-3; either TRBD1 or TRBD2 may supply D (6 bases each). Germline CDR1 reads LNHDA; CDR2 reads SQIVND (reference sequence). Trimming shortened V by 0 bases and J by 7 bases, and 17 bases separated the two germline ends. This CDR3 spans 16 amino acids. The CDR3 spells CASSIDLLGGSNTQYF. CDR3 in DNA: TGTGCCAGTAGTATAGATCTATTGGGGGGCTCTAATACGCAGTATTTT. Variable domain in full (rest from reference TRBV19 and TRBJ2-3): DGGITQSPKYLFRKEGQNVTLSCEQNLNHDAMYWYRQDPGQGLRLIYYSQIVNDFQKGDIAEGYSVSREKKESFPLTVTSAQKNPTAFYLCASSIDLLGGSNTQYFGPGTRLTVL.

The chain links TRBV6-4 to TRBJ2-1; no definite D call. Germline loops: CDR1 MRHNA, CDR2 SNTAGT. The CDR3 contains 13 residues. With 6 bases removed from V and 3 bases from J, the gap between germline ends came to 9 bases. This CDR3 reads CASSETGYNEQFF. CDR3 DNA sequence: TGTGCCAGCAGCGAAACGGGCTACAATGAGCAGTTCTTC.

The CDR3 sequence: CAISDRYTEAFF. Here the CDR3 DNA reads TGTGCCATCTCGGACAGATACACTGAAGCTTTCTTT. This chain links TRBV19 with TRBJ1-1, with TRBD1 as a possible D gene (6 bases). There are 12 residues in the CDR3. The V end lost 10 bases, the J end lost 3 bases, and 12 bases lay between the germline ends. Germline V CDR1 and CDR2: LNHDA, SQIVND (reference sequence).

This clone turned up a few times. V gene TRBV5-1 combines with J gene TRBJ1-6; TRBD1 agrees at 10 bases. CDR3 length: 15 residues. The ends lost 4 bases at V and 6 bases at J; junction bases unmatched: 4. Germline CDR1 is SGHRS and CDR2 is YFSETQ. The CDR3 bases are TGCGCCAGCAGCATCCGGACAGGGGGTAATTCACCCCTCCACTTT. As protein: CASSIRTGGNSPLHF.

J is TRBJ2-7 and V is TRBV28, with D unclear. Deletions cut 7 bases from V and 4 bases from J, with 14 bases between. There are 13 residues in the CDR3. Germline V lookup: CDR1 MDHEN, CDR2 SYDVKM. The CDR3 DNA reads as TGTGCCAGCACCCAGGCGTGGTGGTACGAGCAGTACTTC. It is translated as CASTQAWWYEQYF.

The rearrangement uses TRBV19 and TRBJ2-3, with 8 bases identical to TRBD1. Germline V gives CDR1 LNHDA, CDR2 SQIVND (reference sequence). This CDR3 spans 15 amino acids. V lost 1 base and J lost 5; bases outside the gene matches: 5. In DNA form, the CDR3 reads TGTGCCAGTAGTATAGGGGGACAGGTGGTAGATACGCAGTATTTT. Residues: CASSIGGQVVDTQYF.

J is TRBJ2-4 and V is TRBV21-1; the D segment call TRBD1 is taken from the table without a DNA check. TRBV21-1 is designated a pseudogene. The CDR3 spans 16 residues. The CDR3 region is CASSKQGCVAKNIQYF. DNA of the CDR3: TGTGCCAGCAGCAAGCAGGGGTGCGTAGCCAAAAACATTCAGTACTTC.